The source of this T cell receptor (beta chain) is a study of T cells after posttransplantation cyclophosphamide. Overall study findings and caveats: Later post-transplant blood repertoires were often dominated by donor CD8+ memory clones. Tissue-infiltrating T cells from skin or gut overlapped little with blood T cells.

As for this clone: No antigen is known for it.

Clones were sequenced by immunoSEQ multiplex PCR, and TCRdb holds only the in-frame ones, with some missing. Of about 32,000 clones listed, over 85% are singletons. The CDR3 has 13 residues. Germline values: CDR1 MNHEY, CDR2 SVGAGI. Unmatched junction bases numbered 5, after V lost 7 bases and J lost 6 bases. The V gene is TRBV6-5, the J gene TRBJ2-1; 8 bases fit TRBD1. The sequenced material came from PBMCs. The clonotype comes from a woman aged 40 to 55 with a blood cancer, CMV-positive, and with a related stem cell donor. CDR3 loop: CASTRGQGNEQFF. CDR3 nucleotide sequence: TGTGCCAGCACCCGCGGACAGGGCAATGAGCAGTTCTTC.